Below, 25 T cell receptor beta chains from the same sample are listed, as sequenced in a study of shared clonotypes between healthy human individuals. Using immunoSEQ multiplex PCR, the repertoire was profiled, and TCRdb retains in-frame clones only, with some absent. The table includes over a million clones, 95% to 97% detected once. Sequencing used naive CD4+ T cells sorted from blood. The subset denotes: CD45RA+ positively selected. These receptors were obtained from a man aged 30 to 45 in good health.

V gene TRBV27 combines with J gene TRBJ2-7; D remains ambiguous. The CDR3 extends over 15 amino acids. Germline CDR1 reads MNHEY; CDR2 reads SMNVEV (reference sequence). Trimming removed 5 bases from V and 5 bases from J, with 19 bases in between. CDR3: CASSPSRDRTHEQYF. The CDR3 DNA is TGTGCCAGCAGTCCCTCAAGGGATCGGACCCACGAGCAGTACTTC.

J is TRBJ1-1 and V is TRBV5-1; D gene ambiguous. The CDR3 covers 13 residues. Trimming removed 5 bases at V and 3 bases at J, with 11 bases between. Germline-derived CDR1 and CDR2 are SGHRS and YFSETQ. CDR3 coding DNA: TGCGCCAGCAGTCTGAACCAGTACACTGAAGCTTTCTTT. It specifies CASSLNQYTEAFF.

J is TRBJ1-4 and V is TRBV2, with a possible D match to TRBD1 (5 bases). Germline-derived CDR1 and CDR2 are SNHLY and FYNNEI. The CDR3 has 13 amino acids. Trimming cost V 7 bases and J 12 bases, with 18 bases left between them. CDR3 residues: CASTAGMRRELFF. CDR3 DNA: TGTGCCAGCACGGCAGGGATGAGACGGGAACTGTTTTTT. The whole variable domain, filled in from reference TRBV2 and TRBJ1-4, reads EPEVTQTPSHQVTQMGQEVILRCVPISNHLYFYWYRQILGQKVEFLVSFYNNEISEKSEIFDDQFSVERPDGSNFTLKIRSTKLEDSAMYFCASTAGMRRELFFGSGTQLSVL.

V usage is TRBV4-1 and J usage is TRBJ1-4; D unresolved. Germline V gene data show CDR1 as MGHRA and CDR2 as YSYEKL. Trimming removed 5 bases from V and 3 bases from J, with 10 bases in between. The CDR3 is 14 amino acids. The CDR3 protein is CASSSVGSNEKLFF. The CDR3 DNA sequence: TGCGCCAGCAGCTCAGTGGGGTCTAATGAAAAACTGTTTTTT.

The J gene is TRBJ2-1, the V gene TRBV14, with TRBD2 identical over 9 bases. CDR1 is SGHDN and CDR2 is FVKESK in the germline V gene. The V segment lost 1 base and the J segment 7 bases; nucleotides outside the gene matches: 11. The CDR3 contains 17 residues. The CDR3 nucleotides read TGTGCCAGCAGCCAAGCGGGGGCGGGAGGGCCAGGTAATGAGCAGTTCTTC. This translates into CASSQAGAGGPGNEQFF.

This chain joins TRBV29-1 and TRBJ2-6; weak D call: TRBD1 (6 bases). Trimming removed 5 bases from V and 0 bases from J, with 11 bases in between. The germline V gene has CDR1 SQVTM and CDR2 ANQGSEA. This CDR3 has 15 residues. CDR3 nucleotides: TGCAGCGTTCGACAGGCCAGCTCTGGGGCCAACGTCCTGACTTTC. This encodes CSVRQASSGANVLTF.

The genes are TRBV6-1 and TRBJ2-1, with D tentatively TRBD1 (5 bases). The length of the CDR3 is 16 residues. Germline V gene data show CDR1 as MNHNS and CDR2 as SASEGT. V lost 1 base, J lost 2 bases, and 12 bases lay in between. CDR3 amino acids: CASSEDITGTYNEQFF. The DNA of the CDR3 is TGTGCCAGCAGTGAAGACATAACAGGTACCTACAATGAGCAGTTCTTC.

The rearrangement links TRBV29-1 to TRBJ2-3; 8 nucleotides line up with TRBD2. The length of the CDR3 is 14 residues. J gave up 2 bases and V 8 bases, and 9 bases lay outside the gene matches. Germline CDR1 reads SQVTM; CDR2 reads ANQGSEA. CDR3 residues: CSSTGGGITDTQYF. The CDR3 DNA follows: TGCAGCTCAACGGGCGGGGGGATCACAGATACGCAGTATTTT.

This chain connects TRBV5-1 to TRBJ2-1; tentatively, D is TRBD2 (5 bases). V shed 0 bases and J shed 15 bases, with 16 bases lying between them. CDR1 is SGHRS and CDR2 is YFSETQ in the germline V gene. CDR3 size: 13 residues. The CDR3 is CASSLDPSGKSFF. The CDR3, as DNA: TGCGCCAGCAGCTTGGACCCGTCGGGGAAGTCGTTCTTC.

CDR3 in DNA: TGTGCCAGCAGTTCCGTTGGACTAGCGGGAAAAGATACGCAGTATTTT. Its translation: CASSSVGLAGKDTQYF. This chain links TRBV27 with TRBJ2-3, with 12 bases that match TRBD2. V shed 4 bases and J 5 bases; nucleotides not matched to a gene: 7. CDR3 length: 16 residues. Germline CDR1 and CDR2: MNHEY and SMNVEV (reference sequence).

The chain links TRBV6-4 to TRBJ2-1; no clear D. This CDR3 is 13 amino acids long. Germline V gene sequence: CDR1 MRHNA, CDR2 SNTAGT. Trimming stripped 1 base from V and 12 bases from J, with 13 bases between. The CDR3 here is CASSDWVMSPQFF. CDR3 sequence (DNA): TGTGCCAGCAGTGACTGGGTGATGTCCCCGCAGTTCTTC.

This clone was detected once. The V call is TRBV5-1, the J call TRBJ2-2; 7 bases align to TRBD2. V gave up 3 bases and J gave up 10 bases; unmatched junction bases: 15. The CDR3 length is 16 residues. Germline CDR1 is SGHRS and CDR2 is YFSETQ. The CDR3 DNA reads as TGCGCCAGCAGCTCTCCGGGGCGGCTAGCGGTTATGGAGCTGTTTTTT. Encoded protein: CASSSPGRLAVMELFF.

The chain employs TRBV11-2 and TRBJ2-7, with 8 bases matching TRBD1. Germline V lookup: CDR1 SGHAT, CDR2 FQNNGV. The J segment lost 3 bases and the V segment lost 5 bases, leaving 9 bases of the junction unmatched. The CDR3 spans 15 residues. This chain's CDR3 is CASSQIRDRYYEQYF. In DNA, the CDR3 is TGTGCCAGCAGCCAAATCCGGGACAGGTACTACGAGCAGTACTTC.

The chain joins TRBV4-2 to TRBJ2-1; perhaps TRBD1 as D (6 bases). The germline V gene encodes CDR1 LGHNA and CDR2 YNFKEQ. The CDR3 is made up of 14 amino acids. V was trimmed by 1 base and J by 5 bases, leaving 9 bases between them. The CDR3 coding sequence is TGTGCCAGCAGCCAAGGGACAGAAAACAATGAGCAGTTCTTC. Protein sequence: CASSQGTENNEQFF.

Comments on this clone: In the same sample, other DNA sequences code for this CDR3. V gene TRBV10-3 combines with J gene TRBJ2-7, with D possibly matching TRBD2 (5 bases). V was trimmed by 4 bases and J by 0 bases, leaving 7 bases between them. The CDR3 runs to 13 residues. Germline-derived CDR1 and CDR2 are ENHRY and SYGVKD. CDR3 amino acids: CAISGGLSYEQYF. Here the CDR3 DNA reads TGTGCCATCAGTGGCGGGCTCTCCTACGAGCAGTACTTC.

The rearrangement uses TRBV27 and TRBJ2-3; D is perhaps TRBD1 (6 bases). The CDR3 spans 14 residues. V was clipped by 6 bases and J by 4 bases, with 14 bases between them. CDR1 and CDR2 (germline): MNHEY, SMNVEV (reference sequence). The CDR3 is CASREQGFPDTQYF. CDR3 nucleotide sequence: TGTGCCAGCAGGGAACAGGGATTCCCAGATACGCAGTATTTT.

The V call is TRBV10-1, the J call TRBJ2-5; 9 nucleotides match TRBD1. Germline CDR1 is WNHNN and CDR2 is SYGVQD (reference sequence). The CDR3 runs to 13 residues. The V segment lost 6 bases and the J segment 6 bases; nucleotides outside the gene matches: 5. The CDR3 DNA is TGCGCCAGCAGCTTTGACAGGGGGAAGACCCAGTACTTC. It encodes CASSFDRGKTQYF.

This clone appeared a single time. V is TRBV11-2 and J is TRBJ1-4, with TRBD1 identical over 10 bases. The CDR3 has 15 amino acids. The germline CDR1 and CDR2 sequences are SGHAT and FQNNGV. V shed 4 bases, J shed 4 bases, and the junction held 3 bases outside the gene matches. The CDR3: CASSYGQGGNEKLFF. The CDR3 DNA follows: TGTGCCAGCAGCTACGGACAGGGGGGTAATGAAAAACTGTTTTTT. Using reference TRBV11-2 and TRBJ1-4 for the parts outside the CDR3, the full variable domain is EAGVAQSPRYKIIEKRQSVAFWCNPISGHATLYWYQQILGQGPKLLIQFQNNGVVDDSQLPKDRFSAERLKGVDSTLKIQPAKLEDSAVYLCASSYGQGGNEKLFFGSGTQLSVL.

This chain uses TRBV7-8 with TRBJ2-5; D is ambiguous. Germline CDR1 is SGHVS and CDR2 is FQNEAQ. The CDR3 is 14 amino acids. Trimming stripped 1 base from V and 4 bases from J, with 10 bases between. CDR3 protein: CASSLDLGRETQYF. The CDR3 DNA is TGTGCCAGCAGCTTAGATTTGGGTAGAGAGACCCAGTACTTC.

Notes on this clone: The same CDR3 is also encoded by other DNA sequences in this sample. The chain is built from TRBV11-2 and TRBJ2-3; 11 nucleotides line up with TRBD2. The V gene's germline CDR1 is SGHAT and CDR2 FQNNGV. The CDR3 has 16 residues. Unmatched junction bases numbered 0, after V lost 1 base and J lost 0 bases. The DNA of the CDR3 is TGTGCCAGCAGCTTAGGGACTAGCGGGAGCACAGATACGCAGTATTTT. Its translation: CASSLGTSGSTDTQYF.

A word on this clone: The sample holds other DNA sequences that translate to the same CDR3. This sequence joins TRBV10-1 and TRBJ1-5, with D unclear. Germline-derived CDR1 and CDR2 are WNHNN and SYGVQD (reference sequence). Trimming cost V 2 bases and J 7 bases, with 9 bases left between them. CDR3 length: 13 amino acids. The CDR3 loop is CASSEGRDQPQHF. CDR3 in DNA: TGCGCCAGCAGTGAGGGGAGAGACCAGCCCCAGCATTTT.

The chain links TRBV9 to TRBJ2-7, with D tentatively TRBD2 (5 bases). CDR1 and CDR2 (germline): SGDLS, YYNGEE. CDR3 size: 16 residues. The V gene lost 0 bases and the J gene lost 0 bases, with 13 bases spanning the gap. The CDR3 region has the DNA TGTGCCAGCAGCGTAGGGGGTAGCGTGAGCTCCTACGAGCAGTACTTC. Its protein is CASSVGGSVSSYEQYF.

The CDR3 sequence is CASSLRSLRETQYF. CDR3 DNA sequence: TGTGCCAGCAGTTTAAGGTCCCTCCGGGAGACCCAGTACTTC. The chain carries TRBV28 and TRBJ2-5; D gene ambiguous. Germline V gives CDR1 MDHEN, CDR2 SYDVKM. V lost 2 bases and J 5 bases, leaving 12 bases between the germline ends. There are 14 residues in the CDR3.

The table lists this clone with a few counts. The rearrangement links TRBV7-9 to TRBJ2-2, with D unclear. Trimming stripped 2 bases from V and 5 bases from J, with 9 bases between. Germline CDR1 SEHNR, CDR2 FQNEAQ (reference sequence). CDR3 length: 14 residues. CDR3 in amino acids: CASSLLPNTGELFF. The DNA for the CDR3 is TGTGCCAGCAGCTTACTGCCCAATACCGGGGAGCTGTTTTTT.

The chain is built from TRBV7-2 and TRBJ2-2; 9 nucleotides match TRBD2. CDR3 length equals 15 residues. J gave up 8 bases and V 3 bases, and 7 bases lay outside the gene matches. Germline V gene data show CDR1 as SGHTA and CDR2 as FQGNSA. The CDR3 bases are TGTGCCAGCAGCTTCGGCGGGAGGGCCGGGGGGGAGCTGTTTTTT. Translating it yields CASSFGGRAGGELFF.